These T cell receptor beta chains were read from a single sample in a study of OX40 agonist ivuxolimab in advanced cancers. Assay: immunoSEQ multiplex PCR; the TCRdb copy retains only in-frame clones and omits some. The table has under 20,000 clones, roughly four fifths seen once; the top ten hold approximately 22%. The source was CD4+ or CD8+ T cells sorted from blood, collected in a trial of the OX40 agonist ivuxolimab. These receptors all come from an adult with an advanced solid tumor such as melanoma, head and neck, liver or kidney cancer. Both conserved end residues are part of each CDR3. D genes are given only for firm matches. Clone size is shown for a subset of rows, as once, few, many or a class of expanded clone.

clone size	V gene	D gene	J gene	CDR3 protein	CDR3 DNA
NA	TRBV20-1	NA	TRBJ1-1	CSALVNTEAFF	TGCAGTGCTCTTGTGAACACTGAAGCTTTCTTT
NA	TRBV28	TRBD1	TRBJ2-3	CASSLGTANTDTQYF	TGTGCCAGCAGTTTGGGGACAGCAAACACAGATACGCAGTATTTT
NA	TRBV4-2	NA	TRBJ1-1	CASSQAGVETEAFF	TGTGCCAGCAGCCAAGCAGGGGTAGAGACTGAAGCTTTCTTT
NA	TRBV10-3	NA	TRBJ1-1	CAISESKWTEAFF	TGTGCCATCAGTGAGTCGAAGTGGACTGAAGCTTTCTTT
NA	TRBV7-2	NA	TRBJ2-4	CASSFMGAKNIQYF	TGTGCCAGCAGCTTCATGGGGGCCAAAAACATTCAGTACTTC
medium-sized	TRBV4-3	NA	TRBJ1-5	CASSPTSGSFQPQHF	TGCGCCAGCAGCCCCACGTCTGGTTCGTTTCAGCCCCAGCATTTT
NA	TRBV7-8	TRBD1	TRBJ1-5	CASSFPGGQPQHF	TGTGCCAGCAGCTTCCCAGGGGGTCAGCCCCAGCATTTT
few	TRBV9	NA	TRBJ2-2	CASSETANTGELFF	TGTGCCAGCAGCGAGACAGCGAACACCGGGGAGCTGTTTTTT
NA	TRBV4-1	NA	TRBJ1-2	CASSHVRDSNYGYTF	TGCGCCAGCAGCCACGTGCGTGACTCTAACTATGGCTACACCTTC
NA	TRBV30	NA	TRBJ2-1	CAWSVRLRDSTRGSSYNEQFF	TGTGCCTGGAGTGTGCGCCTCCGGGACTCCACCCGAGGGAGCTCCTACAATGAGCAGTTCTTC
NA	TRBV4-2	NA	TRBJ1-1	CASSQDKGLNTEAFF	TGTGCCAGCAGCCAAGATAAAGGGTTGAACACTGAAGCTTTCTTT
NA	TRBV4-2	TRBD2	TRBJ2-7	CASSQTIAGESSQSDEQYF	TGTGCCAGCAGCCAAACTATAGCGGGGGAGAGCTCGCAGTCGGACGAGCAGTACTTC
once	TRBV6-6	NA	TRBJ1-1	CASTLRVNTEAFF	TGTGCCAGCACTCTTAGGGTGAACACTGAAGCTTTCTTT
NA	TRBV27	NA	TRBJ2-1	CASSYASYNEQFF	TGTGCCAGCAGTTACGCGTCCTACAATGAGCAGTTCTTC
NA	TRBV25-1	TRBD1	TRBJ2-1	CASSAGQGEEGYEQFF	TGTGCCAGCAGTGCCGGACAGGGGGAAGAGGGGTATGAGCAGTTCTTC
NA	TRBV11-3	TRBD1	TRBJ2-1	CASSLRGQGYNEQFF	TGTGCCAGCAGCTTAAGGGGACAGGGTTACAATGAGCAGTTCTTC
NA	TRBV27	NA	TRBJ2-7	CASSLSVGHHSYEQYF	TGTGCCAGCAGTTTATCAGTGGGACACCACTCCTACGAGCAGTACTTC
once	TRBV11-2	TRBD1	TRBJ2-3	CASSSPNPPDRVVSDTQYF	TGTGCCAGCAGCTCCCCAAATCCACCTGACAGGGTAGTTTCAGATACGCAGTATTTT
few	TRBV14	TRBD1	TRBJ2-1	CASSRIPGQGDNEQFF	TGTGCCAGCAGCCGAATCCCGGGACAGGGGGACAATGAGCAGTTCTTC
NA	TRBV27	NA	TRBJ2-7	CASSSGSAYEQYF	TGTGCCAGCAGTTCTGGGAGTGCCTACGAGCAGTACTTC
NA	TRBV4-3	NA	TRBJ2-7	CASSQGVWTDYEQYF	TGCGCCAGCAGCCAAGGGGTGTGGACAGACTACGAGCAGTACTTC
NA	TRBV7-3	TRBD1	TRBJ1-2	CASSYGTGEGYTF	TGTGCCAGCAGCTATGGGACAGGGGAGGGCTACACCTTC
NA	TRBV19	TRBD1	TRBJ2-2	CASSRDREDTGELFF	TGTGCCAGTAGTAGGGACAGGGAAGACACCGGGGAGCTGTTTTTT
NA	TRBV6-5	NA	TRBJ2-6	CASSYEGAGANVLTF	TGTGCCAGCAGTTACGAGGGGGCTGGGGCCAACGTCCTGACTTTC
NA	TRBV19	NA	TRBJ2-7	CASSTASFFAEAVNYEQYF	TGTGCCAGTAGTACGGCAAGTTTTTTTGCGGAGGCGGTTAACTACGAGCAGTACTTC
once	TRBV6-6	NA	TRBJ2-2	CASSFSGVVNTGELFF	TGTGCCAGCAGTTTTTCAGGAGTCGTGAACACCGGGGAGCTGTTTTTT
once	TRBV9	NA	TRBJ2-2	CASSGDSGELFF	TGTGCCAGCAGCGGAGACAGCGGGGAGCTGTTTTTT
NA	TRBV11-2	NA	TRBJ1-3	CASSLENTIYF	TGTGCCAGCAGCTTAGAGAACACCATATATTTT
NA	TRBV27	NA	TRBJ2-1	CASSLAQPNYNEQFF	TGTGCCAGCAGTTTAGCACAACCAAACTACAATGAGCAGTTCTTC